This T cell receptor (beta chain) was identified during a study of T cells in women clearing cervical HPV infection. The CDR3 is 13 residues long. V was cut by 0 bases and J by 0 bases, with 4 bases left in between. Looked up from germline, CDR1 is DFQATT and CDR2 is SNEGSKA (reference sequence). The assay was immunoSEQ multiplex PCR, and TCRdb's table has in-frame clones only and misses some. This repertoire includes some 39,000 clones. Note on this clone: The read comes to an end 3 residues before the CDR3 does, leaving the germline J gene to fill in the end.

The receptor was derived from a woman between 18 and 69 years old with a cervical HPV16 infection that either progressed to CIN3+ or cleared (not recorded which). The rearrangement links TRBV20-1 to TRBJ2-3; D is unresolved. The sequenced sample consisted of blood buffy coat. CDR3: CSARDTSTDTQYF. The sequenced part of the CDR3 DNA is TGCAGTGCTAGAGATACTAGCACAGATACG.